Listed below are T cell receptor beta chains from one sample, sequenced in a study of T cell repertoires in cytomegalovirus infection. TCRdb re-called the reads through MiXCR, storing one row per CDR3 protein. The sample lists 600,000 to 700,000 distinct CDR3 sequences; around a third were seen once. These receptors' antigens are unknown. The sample consisted of cultured PBMCs, taken from culture after CMV antigen stimulation. Receptor source: a human donor in good health (CMV status not recorded). Some clones in this sample may be carry-over from other donors' samples. Each CDR3 is given with its conserved first and last residue. D genes are given only for firm matches. Some rows have no size entry. The others give once, few or many, or a class for an expanded clone.

d_call	clone_size	v_call	j_call	cdr3_aa	cdr3_nt
.	.	TRBV7-2	TRBJ2-1	CASSLLNSYNEQFF	TGTGCCAGCAGCTTGCTAAACTCCTACAATGAGCAGTTCTTC
.	.	TRBV24-1	TRBJ1-5	CATSSRGKWCQPQHF	TGTGCCACCAGTAGCCGGGGGAAGTGGTGTCAGCCCCAGCATTTT
TRBD1	few	TRBV7-6	TRBJ2-1	CASSFGTGTRDEQFF	TGTGCCAGCAGCTTTGGGACAGGGACCCGGGATGAGCAGTTCTTC
.	.	TRBV7-8	TRBJ1-5	CASSPERVGNQPQHF	TGTGCCAGCAGCCCCGAGAGGGTCGGCAATCAGCCCCAGCATTTT
.	.	TRBV6-1	TRBJ2-1	CASIIHNEQFF	TGTGCCAGCATAATCCACAATGAGCAGTTCTTC
.	.	TRBV12-3/TRBV12-4	TRBJ2-2	CASSIRERAGTGELFF	TGTGCCAGCAGCATTAGGGAGAGGGCCGGCACCGGGGAGCTGTTTTTT
TRBD2	few	TRBV7-2	TRBJ2-2	CASSPTRLAGGSGELFF	TGTGCCAGCAGCCCAACCCGGCTAGCGGGAGGTTCCGGGGAGCTGTTTTTT
.	many	TRBV7-2	TRBJ2-7	CASSGRSEQYF	TGTGCCAGCAGCGGCCGGAGCGAGCAGTACTTC
TRBD1	.	TRBV6-1	TRBJ1-5	CASRQGADSNQPQHF	TGTGCCAGCAGACAGGGGGCAGATAGCAATCAGCCCCAGCATTTT
TRBD1	few	TRBV6-5	TRBJ2-7	CASSYFGTEDYEQYF	TGTGCCAGCAGTTACTTCGGGACAGAAGACTACGAGCAGTACTTC
.	few	TRBV6-1	TRBJ2-7	CASSGAGGPNPREQYF	TGTGCCAGCTCGGGGGCCGGGGGCCCAAACCCTCGCGAGCAGTACTTC
TRBD2	many	TRBV7-6	TRBJ2-6	CASSSYRLAGSSGANVLTF	TGTGCCAGCAGCTCCTATAGACTAGCGGGGAGCTCTGGGGCCAACGTCCTGACTTTC
.	many	TRBV7-2	TRBJ1-6	CASSSTGLTQSPLHF	TGTGCCAGCAGCTCAACCGGGTTAACACAGTCACCCCTCCACTTT
TRBD1	few	TRBV19	TRBJ2-7	CASSMGAGTELYEQYF	TGTGCCAGTAGTATGGGCGCTGGGACAGAACTCTACGAGCAGTACTTC
TRBD1	.	TRBV5-1	TRBJ2-1	CASSRTGDTDEQFF	TGCGCCAGCAGCCGGACAGGGGATACGGATGAGCAGTTCTTC
.	few	TRBV10-2	TRBJ1-1	CATDPAGIRTEAFF	TGCGCCACCGACCCGGCGGGTATACGCACTGAAGCTTTCTTT
.	.	TRBV13	TRBJ1-1	CASSRPTGDYRGNTEAFF	TGTGCCAGCAGCCGCCCGACGGGGGACTACCGTGGGAACACTGAAGCTTTCTTT
TRBD2	.	TRBV19	TRBJ2-2	CASSPLGLAGPGSGTGELFF	TGTGCCAGTAGTCCCTTAGGACTAGCGGGACCCGGTTCGGGCACCGGGGAGCTGTTTTTT
.	few	TRBV12-3/TRBV12-4	TRBJ1-2	CASSSRGGYYGYTF	TGTGCCAGCAGTTCTCGGGGAGGTTACTATGGCTACACCTTC
TRBD1	many	TRBV7-2	TRBJ1-6	CASSLGEGQGNSPLHF	TGTGCCAGCAGCTTAGGGGAGGGACAGGGAAATTCACCCCTCCACTTT
TRBD1	.	TRBV7-9	TRBJ2-4	CASSLARGLWSENIQYF	TGTGCCAGCAGCTTGGCCAGGGGGCTATGGTCCGAAAACATTCAGTACTTC
.	.	TRBV7-2	TRBJ2-2	CASSLLGMGTGELFF	TGTGCCAGCAGCTTATTAGGAATGGGCACCGGGGAGCTGTTTTTT
TRBD1	.	TRBV2	TRBJ1-2	CASFQGEANYGYTF	TGTGCCAGCTTCCAGGGGGAGGCCAACTATGGCTACACCTTC
.	.	TRBV6-2/TRBV6-3	TRBJ1-1	CASSYAGPNTEAFF	TGTGCCAGCAGTTACGCTGGGCCTAACACTGAAGCTTTCTTT
TRBD2	many	TRBV7-2	TRBJ2-7	CASSLAASGGAYEQYF	TGTGCCAGCAGCTTAGCAGCTAGCGGGGGGGCCTACGAGCAGTACTTC
TRBD1	.	TRBV6-2/TRBV6-3	TRBJ2-7	CASRRTGGGSYEQYF	TGTGCCAGCAGACGGACAGGGGGAGGGTCCTACGAGCAGTACTTC
.	few	TRBV11-2	TRBJ2-1	CASSLLRGGGTYNEQFF	TGTGCCAGCAGCTTACTACGGGGAGGGGGGACCTACAATGAGCAGTTCTTC
.	.	TRBV20-1	TRBJ1-4	CSARVGTTNEKLFF	TGCAGTGCTAGAGTGGGGACAACTAATGAAAAACTGTTTTTT
.	many	TRBV7-8	TRBJ2-2	CASSLGSAELFF	TGTGCCAGCAGCCTGGGCTCGGCAGAGCTGTTTTTT
.	.	TRBV20-1	TRBJ2-7	CSANPFFSHGALYEQYF	TGCAGTGCTAACCCCTTTTTCAGTCACGGGGCCCTCTACGAGCAGTACTTC
.	.	TRBV2	TRBJ2-7	CASRAETSSYEQYF	TGTGCCAGCAGGGCGGAAACGAGCTCCTACGAGCAGTACTTC
.	few	TRBV11-2	TRBJ1-6	CASSLGQSSYNSPLHF	TGTGCCAGCAGCTTAGGGCAGAGCTCCTATAATTCACCCCTCCACTTT
.	.	TRBV20-1	TRBJ2-1	CSAPGGEGGKFF	TGCAGTGCTCCTGGCGGGGAAGGGGGGAAGTTCTTC
.	many	TRBV7-2	TRBJ2-3	CASSPYGDTQYF	TGTGCCAGCAGCCCATACGGGGATACGCAGTATTTT
.	.	TRBV6-1	TRBJ1-1	CASSPAWKTEAFF	TGTGCCAGCAGTCCCGCCTGGAAGACTGAAGCTTTCTTT
.	.	TRBV6-1	TRBJ2-3	CASSLGLPADTQYF	TGTGCCAGCAGTTTGGGCCTCCCGGCGGATACGCAGTATTTT
TRBD2	.	TRBV11-2	TRBJ2-3	CASSLVLAGGTQYF	TGTGCCAGCAGCTTAGTGCTAGCGGGAGGAACGCAGTATTTT
.	few	TRBV12-3/TRBV12-4	TRBJ2-3	CASSLLPSPLTYSTDTQYF	TGTGCCAGCAGTTTGCTCCCGTCCCCTCTTACATACAGCACAGATACGCAGTATTTT
TRBD1	.	TRBV6-8	TRBJ1-4	CASSPGQGRYGEKLFF	TGTGCCAGCAGCCCGGGACAGGGGCGCTATGGTGAAAAACTGTTTTTT
.	.	TRBV6-2/TRBV6-3	TRBJ2-1	CASSYSHEQFF	TGTGCCAGCAGTTACTCTCATGAGCAGTTCTTC
.	.	TRBV28	TRBJ2-7	CASSLQSHIRSEQYF	TGTGCCAGCAGTCTTCAAAGTCACATCCGGAGCGAGCAGTACTTC
.	.	TRBV19	TRBJ1-5	CASSIDTSISNQPQHF	TGTGCCAGTAGTATAGACACATCAATAAGCAATCAGCCCCAGCATTTT
.	.	TRBV28	TRBJ1-1	CASRPPQMNTEAFF	TGTGCCAGCAGGCCACCGCAGATGAACACTGAAGCTTTCTTT
.	.	TRBV30	TRBJ1-1	CALRSGLLNTEAFF	TGTGCCTTAAGGTCTGGACTACTGAACACTGAAGCTTTCTTT
TRBD1	.	TRBV6-6	TRBJ1-1	CASNRQGENTEAFF	TGTGCCAGCAACCGACAGGGGGAGAACACTGAAGCTTTCTTT
TRBD1	.	TRBV6-5	TRBJ2-2	CASHLKGQGNTGELFF	TGTGCCAGCCACCTTAAGGGACAGGGAAACACCGGGGAGCTGTTTTTT
.	few	TRBV7-9	TRBJ2-5	CASSFEDPQETQYF	TGTGCCAGCAGCTTCGAGGACCCCCAAGAGACCCAGTACTTC
.	many	TRBV7-8	TRBJ2-7	CASSPAGYSSSYYEQYF	TGTGCCAGCAGCCCTGCCGGGTACTCTAGCAGCTACTACGAGCAGTACTTC
.	.	TRBV6-2/TRBV6-3	TRBJ2-7	CASSFASLFYEQYF	TGTGCCAGCAGTTTCGCCAGCTTATTCTACGAGCAGTACTTC
.	.	TRBV19	TRBJ2-1	CASSIAWAVYNEQFF	TGTGCCAGTAGTATAGCGTGGGCAGTTTACAATGAGCAGTTCTTC
.	.	TRBV20-1	TRBJ1-4	CSARPTEGRGTNEKLFF	TGCAGTGCTAGACCGACGGAGGGGAGGGGAACTAATGAAAAACTGTTTTTT
TRBD1	few	TRBV4-2	TRBJ2-1	CASSQTGGFMGEQFF	TGTGCCAGCAGCCAAACAGGGGGCTTTATGGGTGAGCAGTTCTTC
TRBD2	few	TRBV11-2	TRBJ2-3	CASSTRERGHSGDTQYF	TGTGCCAGCAGCACAAGGGAGCGGGGCCATTCGGGGGATACGCAGTATTTT
TRBD1	.	TRBV4-1	TRBJ2-2	CASSQGPTGELIGELFF	TGCGCCAGCAGCCAAGGCCCGACAGGGGAGCTGATCGGGGAGCTGTTTTTT
TRBD1	.	TRBV7-9	TRBJ2-7	CASSFAQGDEQYF	TGTGCCAGCAGCTTCGCACAGGGGGACGAGCAGTACTTC
.	.	TRBV13	TRBJ2-1	CASSLPPTNEQFF	TGTGCCAGCAGCTTACCGCCGACCAATGAGCAGTTCTTC
TRBD2	few	TRBV7-2	TRBJ2-1	CASTGTSGVSEQFF	TGTGCCAGCACCGGGACTAGCGGGGTGAGTGAGCAGTTCTTC
TRBD1	.	TRBV7-6	TRBJ1-1	CASSLLVRRTGLNTEAFF	TGTGCCAGCAGCTTACTGGTCCGAAGGACAGGGCTCAACACTGAAGCTTTCTTT
.	few	TRBV23-1	TRBJ2-5	CASSHLLAETQYF	TGCGCCAGCAGTCATCTCCTAGCGGAGACCCAGTACTTC